This TCR beta chain was captured by sequencing in a study of blood T cell repertoires in COVID-19. Libraries were prepared by immunoSEQ multiplex PCR; TCRdb keeps only in-frame clonotypes and omits some of them. The sample comprises some 78,000 clones, approximately 90% of which are singletons, and roughly 30% rests with the top ten. Sequenced: peripheral blood. The TCR originated in a middle-aged man with active or convalescent COVID-19.

In DNA form, the CDR3 reads TGTGCCAGCAGCACCCGGGCGGGCTCCTACGAGCAGTACTTC. It specifies CASSTRAGSYEQYF. The chain uses TRBV3-1 (or the pseudogene TRBV3-2) and TRBJ2-7; tentatively, D is TRBD2 (5 bases). The CDR3 has 14 amino acids. The V end lost 5 bases, the J end lost 0 bases, and 11 bases lay between the germline ends. From germline, CDR1 is LGHDT and CDR2 YNNKEL (reference sequence).